The T cell receptor beta chain under discussion was sequenced for a study of blood T cell repertoires in COVID-19. Assay used: immunoSEQ multiplex PCR; TCRdb lists only in-frame clones, some missing. The repertoire holds fewer than 250,000 clones, under 90% seen once, with just under 20% in the top ten. Deletions cut 2 bases from V and 2 bases from J, with 10 bases between. CDR1 is MNHNY, CDR2 SVGAGI, per germline (reference sequence). The CDR3 runs to 16 residues. This sequence joins TRBV6-6 and TRBJ1-6, with no clear D. The sequencing input was peripheral blood. The sequence was obtained from a man aged 25 to 40 with active or convalescent COVID-19. CDR3: CASSYEGRTYNSPLHF. As DNA, the CDR3 is TGTGCCAGCAGTTACGAGGGCAGGACCTATAATTCACCCCTCCACTTT.